The T cell receptor beta chain described here comes from a study of shared clonotypes between healthy human individuals. About this clone: The antigen is undetermined.

Profiling relied on immunoSEQ multiplex PCR, and the TCRdb table lists in-frame clones only, not all of them. The table shows some 700,000 clones, with around 91% occurring only once. The germline V and J ends were trimmed by 5 bases and 0 bases, with 11 bases remaining between them. The CDR3 is 15 amino acids. Germline V gene sequence: CDR1 SEHNR, CDR2 FQNEAQ (reference sequence). Study-wide results and caveats: Estimated richness was generally greater in naive than memory subsets.

The authors combined CD45RO+ cells with CCR7-negative CD45RA+ TemRA cells as CD8 memory. The source is a man between 18 and 35 years old in good health. Some clones in this sample may be carry-over from other donors' samples. Sequenced input: memory CD8+ T cells from PBMCs. The subset: CD45RO+ cells pooled with CCR7-negative TemRA cells. This chain uses TRBV7-9 with TRBJ2-4; D perhaps matches TRBD1 (6 bases). CDR3 sequence: CASSAGAGAKNIQYF. The CDR3 DNA reads TGTGCCAGCAGCGCAGGGGCCGGAGCCAAAAACATTCAGTACTTC.